This T cell receptor beta chain was captured in a study of T cell responses to AZD1222 COVID-19 vaccine. Libraries were prepared by immunoSEQ multiplex PCR; TCRdb keeps only in-frame clonotypes and omits some of them. The sample consists of 95,000 to 100,000 clones, just over 90% of them appearing once. A remark on this clone: Its antigen is undetermined.

Study-level findings and limits: Spike-specific TCR depth and breadth grew after two AZD1222 doses. Spike-wide coverage was observed for vaccine-associated CD4 TCRs, with dominant responses at 160-218 and 743-854. The repertoires were collected only after the peak T cell response. Among those given AZD1222, only six were seropositive at baseline.

The CDR3 sequence is 16 residues long. V was cut by 0 bases and J by 3 bases, with 11 bases left in between. Germline V CDR1 and CDR2: ENHRY, SYGVKD. The sequence was collected from an adult in good health. Specimen: peripheral blood, collected on day 0 of AZD1222 vaccination. The chain uses TRBV10-3 and TRBJ2-2; perhaps TRBD1 as D (6 bases). The CDR3 loop reads CAISESAPGDTGELFF. The DNA for the CDR3 is TGTGCCATCAGTGAGTCGGCCCCAGGGGACACCGGGGAGCTGTTTTTT.